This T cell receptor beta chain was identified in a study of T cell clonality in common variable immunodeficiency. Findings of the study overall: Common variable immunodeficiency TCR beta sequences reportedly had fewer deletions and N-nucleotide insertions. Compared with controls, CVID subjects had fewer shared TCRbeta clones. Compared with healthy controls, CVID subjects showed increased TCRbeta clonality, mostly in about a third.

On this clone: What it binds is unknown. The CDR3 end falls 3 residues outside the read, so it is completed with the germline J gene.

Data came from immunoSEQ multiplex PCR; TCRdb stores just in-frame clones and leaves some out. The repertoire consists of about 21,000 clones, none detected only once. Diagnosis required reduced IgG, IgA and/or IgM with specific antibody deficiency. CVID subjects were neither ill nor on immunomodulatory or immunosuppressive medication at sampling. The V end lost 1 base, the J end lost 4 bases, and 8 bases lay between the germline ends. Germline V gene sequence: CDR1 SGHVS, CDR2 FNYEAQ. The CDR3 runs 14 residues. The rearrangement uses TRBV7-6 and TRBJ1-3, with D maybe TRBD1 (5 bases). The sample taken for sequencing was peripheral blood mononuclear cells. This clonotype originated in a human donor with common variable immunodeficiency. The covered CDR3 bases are TGTGCCAGCAGCTTAGTAGGGGCGGGAAACACC. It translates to CASSLVGAGNT. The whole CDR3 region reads CASSLVGAGNTIYF.